These 32 T cell receptor beta chains originate from one sample sequenced in a study of blood T cells in healthy people across ages (dated by TCRdb to the mid-2010s). The library relied on 5' RACE. TCRdb lists the instrument as Illumina HiSeq 2500. The second PCR ran for roughly 6 to 11 cycles and used a J-beta primer mix along with a sample-barcoded 5' primer. TCRdb trimmed public reads at Q25 via fastp, called clones via MiXCR and kept in-frame beta chains. Here each entry gathers all rows of one CDR3 protein and keeps the most common genes and DNA. The sample profile shows about a million distinct CDR3 sequences; under 40% of them were found once. Under 15% of the sample belongs to the ten largest clones. Sequencing was done on a sample of blood. These TCRs come from a man between 18 and 29 years old in good health.

Points on this clonotype: A read error may explain this, as a much larger clone is one base away. The V gene is TRBV10-3, the J gene TRBJ2-5; D remains unclear. The germline CDR1 and CDR2 sequences are ENHRY and SYGVKD. Trimming cost V 7 bases and J 1 base, with 10 bases left between them. The CDR3 spans 13 residues. The CDR3 is CAITKTFQETQYF. The CDR3 DNA sequence: TGTGCCATCACTAAGACATTCCAAGAGACCCAGTACTTC.

The V and J genes are TRBV2 and TRBJ2-5, with 9 bases identical to TRBD2. V shed 6 bases and J 1 base; nucleotides not matched to a gene: 3. CDR3 length: 14 residues. Germline assignment: CDR1 SNHLY and CDR2 FYNNEI. CDR3 nucleotide sequence: TGTGCCAGCAGGGGGACTAGCCGCCAAGAGACCCAGTACTTC. This encodes CASRGTSRQETQYF.

Only a few counts were recorded for this clonotype. This CDR3 is CSAPHGASGNTEAFF. CDR3 in DNA: TGCAGTGCTCCCCATGGGGCCTCAGGGAACACTGAAGCTTTCTTT. This chain connects TRBV20-1 to TRBJ1-1; a weak D match, TRBD1 (5 bases). Germline lookup yields CDR1 DFQATT and CDR2 SNEGSKA (reference sequence). The V end lost 5 bases, the J end lost 1 base, and 17 bases lay between the germline ends. The length of the CDR3 is 15 residues.

The chain recombines TRBV7-3 with TRBJ2-3; 9 bases map to TRBD2. Trimming at V came to 0 bases and at J to 8 bases, leaving 9 bases not matched to a gene. This CDR3 is built from 16 residues. Looked up from germline, CDR1 is SGHTA and CDR2 is FQGTGA. CDR3 DNA sequence: TGTGCCAGCAGCTTAACGATTAGCGGGGGAGGCGCTACGCAGTATTTT. As protein: CASSLTISGGGATQYF.

About this clonotype itself: A junction boundary mismatches the germline segment, possibly from a read error. This rearrangement joins TRBV20-1 to TRBJ2-7, with a tentative D call TRBD2 (5 bases). Germline-derived CDR1 and CDR2 are DFQATT and SNEGSKA (reference sequence). The CDR3 sequence is 16 residues long. Here the CDR3 reads CSAGDRELDTSYERYF. CDR3 sequence (DNA): TGCAGTGCTGGAGATCGGGAACTCGACACGTCCTACGAGCGGTACTTC.

The J gene is TRBJ2-1, the V gene TRBV20-1; tentatively, D is TRBD1 (6 bases). The ends were cut back, 4 bases at V and 9 bases at J, with 13 bases in the middle. This CDR3 is 12 amino acids long. From germline, CDR1 is DFQATT and CDR2 SNEGSKA (reference sequence). CDR3: CSAKQGLGEQFF. The CDR3 DNA sequence: TGCAGTGCTAAGCAGGGGCTGGGTGAGCAGTTCTTC.

This clonotype showed up just once. The chain couples TRBV6-6 to TRBJ2-3, with a tentative D call TRBD1 (6 bases). Germline assignment: CDR1 MNHNY and CDR2 SVGAGI (reference sequence). The germline V and J ends were trimmed by 4 bases and 1 base, with 15 bases remaining between them. The CDR3 runs to 16 residues. CDR3 DNA: TGTGCCAGCAGTTCCCGGGACACGAGACGCACAGATACGCAGTATTTT. This sequence encodes CASSSRDTRRTDTQYF.

V usage is TRBV10-3 and J usage is TRBJ1-5; D unclear. The CDR3 totals 14 residues. CDR1 and CDR2 (germline): ENHRY, SYGVKD. The V end was cut by 4 bases, the J end by 5 bases, with 12 bases between. The CDR3 sequence is CAISAQTLDQPQHF. The CDR3 nucleotides read TGTGCCATCAGTGCCCAAACACTTGATCAGCCCCAGCATTTT.

J is TRBJ1-2 and V is TRBV15, with no clear D. Trimming removed 0 bases at V and 7 bases at J, with 15 bases between. In germline, CDR1 is LNHNV, CDR2 YYDKDF (reference sequence). The CDR3 has 15 amino acids. The CDR3 region is CATSRDGSGSSGYTF. CDR3 sequence (DNA): TGTGCCACCAGCAGAGATGGGTCGGGGAGCAGTGGCTACACCTTC.

The CDR3 bases are TGTGCCACCAAAATTTCACCCCTCCACTTT. Translating gives CATKISPLHF. The genes are TRBV6-6 and TRBJ1-6; D remains ambiguous. The germline V gene encodes CDR1 MNHNY and CDR2 SVGAGI (reference sequence). The CDR3 runs 10 residues. Trimming removed 10 bases from V and 9 bases from J, with 7 bases in between.

Note on this clonotype: The junction departs from germline at one end; a sequencing error may be responsible. V usage is TRBV6-2 or TRBV6-3 and J usage is TRBJ2-6, with TRBD1 as a possible D gene (5 bases). The CDR3 runs 14 residues. Germline CDR1 reads MNHEY; CDR2 reads SVGEGT. CDR3 sequence (DNA): TGTGCCAGCAGCCTGACCCATGGGGCCAACGCCCTGACTTTC. Encoded protein: CASSLTHGANALTF.

V is TRBV12-3 or TRBV12-4 and J is TRBJ1-5; no clear D. Trimming pared 5 bases from V and 0 bases from J, leaving 8 bases between. CDR3 length: 14 amino acids. Here the CDR3 DNA reads TGTGCCAGCAGTCTGACGGTTAGCAATCAGCCCCAGCATTTT. As protein: CASSLTVSNQPQHF.

There are a few counts of this clonotype. The gene calls are TRBV3-1 and TRBJ1-2; 9 bases map to TRBD1. The CDR3 sequence is 16 residues long. Germline V gives CDR1 LGHDT, CDR2 YNNKEL (reference sequence). Trimming took 2 bases from V and 4 from J; bases not matched to a gene: 8. The CDR3 sequence is CASSQNFGTGIYGYTF. Here the CDR3 DNA reads TGTGCCAGCAGCCAAAACTTCGGGACAGGGATCTATGGCTACACCTTC.

The DNA for the CDR3 is TGTGCCAGCAGTGAATCTGGACAGGGTCGGGGCTACACCTTC. Amino acids: CASSESGQGRGYTF. The V gene is TRBV25-1, the J gene TRBJ1-2; TRBD1 agrees at 8 bases. J was trimmed by 8 bases and V by 1 base; bases with no gene match: 6. The germline CDR1 and CDR2 sequences are MGHDK and SYGVNS. The CDR3 totals 14 residues.

The genes are TRBV10-3 and TRBJ2-2, with D perhaps TRBD1 (5 bases). The CDR3 covers 14 residues. Germline CDR1 is ENHRY and CDR2 is SYGVKD. V lost 5 bases, J lost 8 bases, and 15 bases lay in between. CDR3 DNA sequence: TGTGCCATCAGTCAGACAGAACCCTCGGGGGAGCTGTTTTTT. It translates to CAISQTEPSGELFF.

As concerns this clonotype: The junction departs from the called germline gene at one end, perhaps through a read error. The rearrangement links TRBV12-3 or TRBV12-4 to TRBJ2-4; D is uncertain. The CDR3 has 14 amino acids. For the CDR3, the DNA is TGTGCCAGCGGTTTAAGAAAGGCACCTTACGGGCAGTACTTC. Protein: CASGLRKAPYGQYF.

The rearrangement links TRBV9 to TRBJ2-2; D might be TRBD1 or TRBD2, each matching 5 bases. V gave up 3 bases and J gave up 4 bases, with 22 bases separating them. CDR3 length: 18 amino acids. CDR1 SGDLS and CDR2 YYNGEE come from the germline V gene. CDR3 sequence: CASSDPPGPGRGTGELFF. The CDR3 region has the DNA TGTGCCAGCAGCGACCCTCCGGGACCTGGAAGGGGCACCGGGGAGCTGTTTTTT.

This clonotype has only a few counts. The V call is TRBV7-9, the J call TRBJ1-6; D uncertain. Between the trimmed V and J ends, which lost 1 base and 6 bases, there was a span of 4 bases. CDR3 length: 13 residues. The germline V gene has CDR1 SEHNR and CDR2 FQNEAQ (reference sequence). CDR3 nucleotide sequence: TGTGCCAGCAGCTTAGAAAGTAATTCACCCCTCCACTTT. This encodes CASSLESNSPLHF.

The chain carries TRBV2 and TRBJ2-3; the D is unclear. CDR3 length: 17 amino acids. Trimming took 4 bases from V and 2 from J, leaving 19 bases between them. Germline V gene lookup returns CDR1 SNHLY and CDR2 FYNNEI. The CDR3 here is CASSAKPGPITTDTQYF. The CDR3 DNA reads TGTGCCAGCAGTGCTAAACCCGGGCCAATTACCACAGATACGCAGTATTTT.

The chain is built from TRBV7-9 and TRBJ1-2; 7 bases are shared with TRBD1. Germline values: CDR1 SEHNR, CDR2 FQNEAQ (reference sequence). J lost 8 bases, V lost 2 bases, and 11 bases had no gene match. The length of the CDR3 is 15 residues. The CDR3 loop reads CASSLNTETGKGYTF. CDR3 in DNA: TGTGCCAGCAGCTTAAATACCGAGACAGGGAAAGGCTACACCTTC.

The V call is TRBV5-4, the J call TRBJ1-4, with 7 bases matching TRBD1. The junction had 4 bases not matched to a gene; V was cut back by 3 bases and J by 11 bases. The CDR3 is made up of 12 amino acids. Looked up from germline, CDR1 is SGHNT and CDR2 is YYREEE (reference sequence). The CDR3 DNA reads as TGTGCCAGCAGCTCTGGACAGGCCAAACTGTTTTTT. It specifies CASSSGQAKLFF.

This clonotype has a handful of counts. This chain connects TRBV20-1 to TRBJ2-7; TRBD2 might be the D (6 bases). V gave up 0 bases and J gave up 2 bases, with 14 bases separating them. CDR3 length: 15 residues. Looked up from germline, CDR1 is DFQATT and CDR2 is SNEGSKA (reference sequence). The CDR3 protein is CSARDGAEGTYEQYF. The DNA for the CDR3 is TGCAGTGCTAGAGATGGCGCGGAGGGGACCTACGAGCAGTACTTC.

The V gene is TRBV12-3 or TRBV12-4, the J gene TRBJ2-2; D possibly corresponds to TRBD2 (7 bases). Trimming cost V 7 bases and J 5 bases, with 14 bases left between them. The CDR3 is made up of 14 amino acids. Here the CDR3 DNA reads TGTGCCAGCAATCTGCGGGGGCCGACCGGGGAGCTGTTTTTT. This encodes CASNLRGPTGELFF.

A few counts support this clonotype. V and J are TRBV7-2 and TRBJ1-1, with D possibly matching TRBD1 (5 bases). Per the germline V gene, CDR1 is SGHTA and CDR2 is FQGNSA. This CDR3 comprises 14 residues. V lost 1 base and J 2 bases, leaving 8 bases between the germline ends. CDR3: CASSLETDNTEAFF. The CDR3 DNA reads as TGTGCCAGCAGCTTAGAGACAGATAACACTGAAGCTTTCTTT.

The chain recombines TRBV20-1 with TRBJ2-3; the match to TRBD1 covers 8 bases. The ends lost 3 bases at V and 0 bases at J; junction bases unmatched: 8. This CDR3 has 16 residues. CDR1 and CDR2 (germline): DFQATT, SNEGSKA (reference sequence). CDR3 in amino acids: CSASRETGASTDTQYF. Here the CDR3 DNA reads TGCAGTGCTAGCCGGGAGACAGGGGCTAGCACAGATACGCAGTATTTT.

This clonotype has a count of ten or more. The rearrangement joins TRBV20-1 to TRBJ2-1; 9 bases align to TRBD1. With V trimmed by 5 bases and J by 5 bases, 7 bases remained unmatched. Germline loops: CDR1 DFQATT, CDR2 SNEGSKA (reference sequence). This CDR3 has 14 amino acids. CDR3 in amino acids: CSAPERTGDNEQFF. CDR3 nucleotide sequence: TGCAGTGCTCCGGAAAGGACAGGGGACAATGAGCAGTTCTTC.

Concerning this clonotype itself: Relative to the germline gene, one junction end is altered; a read error may explain this. The chain combines TRBV6-6 with TRBJ1-2; no clear D gene. The germline gives CDR1 MNHNY, CDR2 SVGAGI (reference sequence). The CDR3 contains 13 residues. The CDR3 nucleotides read TGTGTCAGCAGTTACTCTGGTGAAGGTGGCTACACCTTC. Its protein product is CVSSYSGEGGYTF.

This clonotype came up a few times. This chain uses TRBV5-1 with TRBJ1-1, with D perhaps matching TRBD1 (6 bases). Germline loops: CDR1 SGHRS, CDR2 YFSETQ. The CDR3 has 13 amino acids. V was cut by 4 bases and J by 2 bases, with 9 bases left in between. CDR3 coding DNA: TGCGCCAGCAGCCCAGGGGACAACACTGAAGCTTTCTTT. This translates into CASSPGDNTEAFF.

This chain uses TRBV7-9 with TRBJ1-5; possibly TRBD1 for D (6 bases). The CDR3 consists of 18 residues. Between the trimmed V and J ends, which lost 5 bases and 4 bases, there was a span of 24 bases. The germline V gene encodes CDR1 SEHNR and CDR2 FQNEAQ (reference sequence). The CDR3 nucleotides are TGTGCCAGCAGCGCCGCAATTACACAGGGAAGGGAGAATCAGCCCCAGCATTTT. It encodes CASSAAITQGRENQPQHF.

There are many counts of this clonotype. The rearrangement links TRBV7-2 to TRBJ2-5; tentative D call: TRBD1 (6 bases). The CDR3 length is 13 residues. V was clipped by 2 bases and J by 5 bases, with 9 bases between them. The germline V gene encodes CDR1 SGHTA and CDR2 FQGNSA. The CDR3 loop is CASSLYRAETQYF. In nucleotides, the CDR3 is TGTGCCAGCAGCTTATACAGGGCGGAGACCCAGTACTTC.

The sample holds a few counts of this clonotype. The chain employs TRBV7-9 and TRBJ2-7; D remains unclear. The CDR3 extends over 15 amino acids. V dropped 8 bases and J dropped 7 bases, with 24 bases sitting between them. Per the germline V gene, CDR1 is SEHNR and CDR2 is FQNEAQ (reference sequence). CDR3 region: CASRESSVSYNEQYF. In DNA, the CDR3 is TGTGCCAGCCGAGAGTCGTCAGTTTCCTACAATGAGCAGTACTTC.

This clonotype was found many times. The chain links TRBV6-5 to TRBJ1-2; TRBD1 agrees at 7 bases. After removal of 0 bases from V and 5 bases from J, the junction contained 6 bases not matched to a gene. The germline V gene encodes CDR1 MNHEY and CDR2 SVGAGI. There are 15 residues in the CDR3. For the CDR3, the DNA is TGTGCCAGCAGTTACTCAGACAGGGACATATATGGCTACACCTTC. This translates into CASSYSDRDIYGYTF.